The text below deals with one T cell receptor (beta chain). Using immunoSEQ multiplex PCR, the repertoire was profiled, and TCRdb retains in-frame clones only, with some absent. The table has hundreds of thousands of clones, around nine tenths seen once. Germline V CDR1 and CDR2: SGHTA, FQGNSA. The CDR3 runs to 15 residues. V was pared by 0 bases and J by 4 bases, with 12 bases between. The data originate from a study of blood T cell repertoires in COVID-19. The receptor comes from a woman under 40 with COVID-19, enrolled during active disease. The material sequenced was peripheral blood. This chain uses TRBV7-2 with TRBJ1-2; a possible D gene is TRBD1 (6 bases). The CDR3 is CASSLAGQGTYGYTF. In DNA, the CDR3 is TGTGCCAGCAGCTTAGCGGGGCAGGGGACCTATGGCTACACCTTC.